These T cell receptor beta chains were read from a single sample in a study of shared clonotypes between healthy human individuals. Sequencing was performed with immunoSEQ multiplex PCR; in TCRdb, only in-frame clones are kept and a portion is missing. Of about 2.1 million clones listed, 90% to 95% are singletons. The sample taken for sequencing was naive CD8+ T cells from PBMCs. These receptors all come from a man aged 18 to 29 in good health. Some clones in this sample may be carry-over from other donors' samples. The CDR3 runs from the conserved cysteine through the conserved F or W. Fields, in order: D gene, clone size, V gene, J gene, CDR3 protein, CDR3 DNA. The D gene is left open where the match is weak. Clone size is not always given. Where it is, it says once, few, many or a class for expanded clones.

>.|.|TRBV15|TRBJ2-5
CATSRGANQETQYF
TGTGCCACCAGCAGAGGAGCAAATCAAGAGACCCAGTACTTC
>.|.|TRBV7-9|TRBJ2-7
CASSSPGLLYEQYF
TGTGCCAGCAGCTCCCCGGGACTCCTTTACGAGCAGTACTTC
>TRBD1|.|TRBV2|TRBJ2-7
CASSDPGGGPTYEQYF
TGTGCCAGCAGTGACCCAGGGGGTGGCCCAACCTACGAGCAGTACTTC
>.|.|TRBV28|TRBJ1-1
CASSAAEALNTEAFF
TGTGCCAGCAGCGCCGCGGAGGCATTGAACACTGAAGCTTTCTTT
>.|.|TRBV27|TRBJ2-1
CASSLGRRYYNEQFF
TGTGCCAGCAGTTTGGGTCGGAGGTACTACAATGAGCAGTTCTTC
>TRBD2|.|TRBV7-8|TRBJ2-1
CASSHLAGVARHEQFF
TGTGCCAGCAGCCACCTAGCGGGAGTGGCCCGGCATGAGCAGTTCTTC
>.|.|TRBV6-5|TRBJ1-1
CASSYLGVRTEAFF
TGTGCCAGCAGTTACCTAGGGGTGCGCACTGAAGCTTTCTTT
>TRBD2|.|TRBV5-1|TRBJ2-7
CASGTSGRHGNEQYF
TGCGCCAGCGGGACTAGCGGGAGGCACGGCAACGAGCAGTACTTC
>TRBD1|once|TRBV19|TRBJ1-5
CASSMDREGVQPQHF
TGTGCCAGTAGTATGGACAGGGAAGGTGTTCAGCCCCAGCATTTT
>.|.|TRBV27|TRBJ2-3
CASSLADTQYF
TGTGCCAGCAGTTTAGCAGATACGCAGTATTTT
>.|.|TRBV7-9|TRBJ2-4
CASSTIPGEVIQYF
TGTGCCAGCAGCACAATCCCAGGGGAAGTCATTCAGTACTTC
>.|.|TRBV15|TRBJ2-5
CATSAEGWETQYF
TGTGCCACCAGCGCCGAGGGGTGGGAGACCCAGTACTTC
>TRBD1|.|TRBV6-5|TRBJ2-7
CATQTTGQSYEQYF
TGTGCCACCCAAACAACGGGACAGAGCTACGAGCAGTACTTC
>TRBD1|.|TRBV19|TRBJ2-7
CASSIGQGTFYEQYF
TGTGCCAGTAGTATAGGACAGGGGACCTTCTACGAGCAGTACTTC
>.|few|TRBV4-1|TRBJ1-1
CASSQIAGANTEAFF
TGCGCCAGCAGCCAGATAGCGGGAGCGAACACTGAAGCTTTCTTT
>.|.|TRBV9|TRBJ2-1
CASSVEINSYNEQFF
TGTGCCAGCAGCGTAGAAATTAATTCCTACAATGAGCAGTTCTTC
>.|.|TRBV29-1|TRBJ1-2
CSIAVGSNYGYTF
TGCAGCATTGCGGTGGGGTCGAACTATGGCTACACCTTC
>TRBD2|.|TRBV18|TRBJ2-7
CASSPKGTSLYEQYF
TGTGCCAGCTCACCGAAAGGGACTAGCCTCTACGAGCAGTACTTC
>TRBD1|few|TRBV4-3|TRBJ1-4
CASSPGTGTNEKLFF
TGCGCCAGCAGCCCAGGGACAGGGACTAATGAAAAACTGTTTTTT
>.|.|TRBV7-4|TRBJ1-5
CASSLPRGNQPQHF
TGTGCCAGCAGCTTACCCCGCGGCAATCAGCCCCAGCATTTT
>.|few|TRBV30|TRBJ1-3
CAWSPRSGNTIYF
TGTGCCTGGAGCCCCCGTTCTGGAAACACCATATATTTT
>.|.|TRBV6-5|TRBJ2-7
CASSSDGTGRDEQYF
TGTGCCAGCAGTTCCGACGGGACGGGACGGGACGAGCAGTACTTC
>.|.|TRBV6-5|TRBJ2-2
CASSYRVTGELFF
TGTGCCAGCAGTTATAGGGTTACCGGGGAGCTGTTTTTT
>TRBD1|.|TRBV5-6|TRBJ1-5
CASSQGGDQPQHF
TGTGCCAGCAGCCAGGGGGGGGATCAGCCCCAGCATTTT
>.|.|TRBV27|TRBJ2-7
CASSLVQGSYEQYF
TGTGCCAGCAGTTTAGTTCAGGGCTCCTACGAGCAGTACTTC
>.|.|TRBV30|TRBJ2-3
CAWGRGAEVGTDTQYF
TGTGCCTGGGGGCGTGGCGCGGAGGTTGGCACAGATACGCAGTATTTT